The rows below give T cell receptor beta chains drawn from one sample of a study of blood T cells in healthy people across ages. Using its own MiXCR run on the 5' RACE reads, TCRdb lists one record per CDR3 protein. In the table there are roughly 1.4 million distinct CDR3 sequences, 45% to 70% of which are singletons. Sequencing was carried out using blood. The receptors stem from a man aged 18 to 29 in good health. Both conserved end residues are part of each CDR3. A D gene is named only where the DNA matches it firmly. Size is omitted from some rows. Given values are once, few, many or a class for expanded clones.

>NA|NA|TRBV25-1|TRBJ1-2
CASSELVGGGTYGYTF
TGTGCCAGCAGTGAATTAGTAGGGGGGGGAACCTATGGCTACACCTTC
>NA|NA|TRBV14|TRBJ1-1
CASSQVGWALTEAFF
TGTGCCAGCAGCCAAGTCGGCTGGGCTTTGACTGAAGCTTTCTTT
>NA|TRBD2|TRBV4-2|TRBJ2-3
CASSPVAGGSTDTQYF
TGTGCCAGCAGCCCAGTAGCGGGGGGAAGCACAGATACGCAGTATTTT
>NA|TRBD1|TRBV29-1|TRBJ2-7
CSVEDRGQLSYNEQYF
TGCAGCGTTGAAGATCGGGGACAGCTCTCCTACAATGAGCAGTACTTC
>NA|NA|TRBV7-8|TRBJ2-3
CASSFHRDTSVVTDTQYF
TGTGCCAGCAGCTTTCACAGGGACACTTCGGTGGTCACAGATACGCAGTATTTT
>few|NA|TRBV7-9|TRBJ2-7
CASSSNDGSYEQYF
TGTGCCAGCAGCTCCAACGACGGCTCCTACGAGCAGTACTTC
>once|NA|TRBV11-2|TRBJ2-1
CASSPSWGNEQFF
TGTGCCAGCAGCCCGAGTTGGGGCAATGAGCAGTTCTTC
>NA|NA|TRBV2|TRBJ2-1
CASEGENEQFF
TGTGCCAGCGAAGGGGAAAATGAGCAGTTCTTC
>many|NA|TRBV29-1|TRBJ2-6
CSVARDTDSGANVLTF
TGCAGCGTTGCGCGGGACACCGACTCTGGGGCCAACGTCCTGACTTTC
>few|TRBD2|TRBV29-1|TRBJ2-1
CSVLTSGAYNEQFF
TGCAGCGTCCTCACTAGCGGAGCCTACAATGAGCAGTTCTTC
>few|TRBD1|TRBV7-9|TRBJ2-7
CASINMDRGPHYWYEQYF
TGTGCCAGCATCAATATGGACAGGGGGCCACACTACTGGTACGAGCAGTACTTC
>NA|NA|TRBV7-9|TRBJ1-2
CASSLTPPMGGYTF
TGTGCCAGCAGCTTAACGCCTCCAATGGGTGGCTACACCTTC
>NA|NA|TRBV28|TRBJ1-2
CASSRAYGYTF
TGTGCCAGTTCAAGGGCCTATGGCTACACCTTC
>NA|TRBD2|TRBV11-2|TRBJ2-3
CASSLDLAGGSDTQYF
TGTGCCAGCAGCTTGGACCTAGCGGGGGGCTCAGATACGCAGTATTTT
>NA|NA|TRBV27|TRBJ1-2
CASSPLGPGLYGYTF
TGTGCCAGCAGTCCCCTTGGACCCGGCCTCTATGGCTACACCTTC
>NA|NA|TRBV12-3/TRBV12-4|TRBJ2-2
CASRPRIHRVGELFF
TGTGCCAGCAGACCACGGATACACCGGGTTGGGGAGCTGTTTTTT
>NA|NA|TRBV6-5|TRBJ2-7
CASRPPAGPAYEQYF
TGTGCCAGCAGGCCCCCGGCAGGGCCAGCCTACGAGCAGTACTTC
>NA|TRBD2|TRBV6-1|TRBJ2-1
CARSERSGGALYNEQFF
TGTGCCCGCAGTGAGAGGAGCGGGGGGGCCCTCTACAATGAGCAGTTCTTC
>NA|NA|TRBV10-1|TRBJ2-1
CASSVGVMGGEQFF
TGCGCCAGCAGTGTAGGTGTGATGGGGGGTGAGCAGTTCTTC
>few|NA|TRBV27|TRBJ2-5
CASSSSGPSRETQYF
TGTGCCAGCAGTAGCTCCGGTCCCAGCAGAGAGACCCAGTACTTC
>NA|NA|TRBV7-9|TRBJ2-5
CASSQTLGKYQETQYF
TGTGCCAGCAGCCAAACTTTAGGAAAGTACCAAGAGACCCAGTACTTC
>NA|NA|TRBV5-6|TRBJ2-1
CASSLPQGHLYNEQFF
TGTGCCAGCAGCTTGCCGCAGGGGCACCTATACAATGAGCAGTTCTTC
>NA|NA|TRBV6-5|TRBJ2-5
CASSYVGRETQYF
TGTGCCAGCAGTTACGTTGGGAGAGAGACCCAGTACTTC
>NA|NA|TRBV27|TRBJ1-4
CASSLLAAPNEKLFF
TGTGCCAGCAGTTTGTTGGCAGCTCCCAATGAAAAACTGTTTTTT
>NA|NA|TRBV27|TRBJ2-3
CASSFIPDTDTQYF
TGTGCCAGCAGTTTTATCCCAGACACAGATACGCAGTATTTT
>NA|NA|TRBV20-1|TRBJ1-2
CSASRRRTNYGYTF
TGCAGTGCTAGCCGTCGCAGGACTAACTATGGCTACACCTTC
>NA|NA|TRBV7-2|TRBJ1-1
CASRSDSFEAFF
TGTGCCAGCAGATCGGACAGCTTTGAAGCTTTCTTT
>NA|NA|TRBV10-2|TRBJ1-1
CASSESRYTEAFF
TGCGCCAGCAGTGAGTCTCGGTACACTGAAGCTTTCTTT
>NA|NA|TRBV3-1|TRBJ2-3
CASSQGDEWTDTQYF
TGTGCCAGCAGCCAGGGGGACGAATGGACAGATACGCAGTATTTT
>NA|NA|TRBV6-4|TRBJ2-3
CASSDSRDPTSTDTQYF
TGTGCCAGCAGTGACTCGAGGGACCCCACTAGCACAGATACGCAGTATTTT
>NA|TRBD2|TRBV20-1|TRBJ2-7
CSAKLATYNEQYF
TGCAGTGCAAAACTAGCGACCTACAATGAGCAGTACTTC
>few|NA|TRBV5-1|TRBJ1-2
CASSLDGIGYTF
TGCGCCAGCAGCTTGGATGGCATTGGCTACACCTTC
>NA|NA|TRBV11-2|TRBJ2-3
CTSSYTDTQYF
TGTACCAGCAGCTACACAGATACGCAGTATTTT
>few|NA|TRBV3-1|TRBJ1-5
CASSPHHFRAANDQPQHF
TGTGCCAGCAGCCCACACCATTTTCGGGCCGCCAATGATCAGCCCCAGCATTTT
>few|NA|TRBV5-5|TRBJ2-1
CASSSPSDKSSYNEQFF
TGTGCCAGCAGCTCACCGTCTGACAAGAGCTCCTACAATGAGCAGTTCTTC
>many|NA|TRBV12-3/TRBV12-4|TRBJ2-7
CASRSGYEQYF
TGTGCCAGCCGTAGCGGCTACGAGCAGTACTTC
>few|TRBD2|TRBV20-1|TRBJ2-1
CSARERVKSGGAPNEQFF
TGCAGTGCTAGAGAGAGAGTTAAGAGCGGGGGGGCCCCCAATGAGCAGTTCTTC
>NA|TRBD1|TRBV6-1|TRBJ1-1
CATSPGQGADTEAFF
TGTGCCACCTCCCCGGGACAGGGGGCTGATACTGAAGCTTTCTTT
>NA|NA|TRBV11-1|TRBJ2-7
CASSRETGFEQYF
TGTGCCAGCAGCCGAGAGACAGGCTTCGAGCAGTACTTC
>NA|NA|TRBV4-1|TRBJ2-2
CASSSNIHPGELFF
TGCGCCAGCAGCTCTAACATTCACCCCGGGGAGCTGTTTTTT
>NA|NA|TRBV29-1|TRBJ1-2
CSATRRDYGYTF
TGCAGCGCCACAAGGCGGGACTATGGCTACACCTTC
>few|TRBD2|TRBV4-2|TRBJ2-5
CASSQAPTSGGAIETQYF
TGTGCCAGCAGCCAAGCCCCCACTAGCGGGGGGGCCATAGAGACCCAGTACTTC
>NA|NA|TRBV9|TRBJ2-1
CASSVGPLQGNEQFF
TGTGCCAGCAGCGTAGGTCCCTTACAAGGCAATGAGCAGTTCTTC
>once|TRBD1|TRBV6-1|TRBJ2-7
CASSARDSQTFYEQYF
TGTGCCAGCAGTGCCCGGGACAGCCAAACTTTCTACGAGCAGTACTTC
>few|TRBD2|TRBV12-3/TRBV12-4|TRBJ2-3
CASSSGLAGEGTQYF
TGTGCCAGCAGTTCCGGACTAGCGGGGGAGGGTACGCAGTATTTT
>NA|NA|TRBV20-1|TRBJ1-4
CSATTGLANEKLFF
TGCAGTGCAACAACAGGGCTTGCTAATGAAAAACTGTTTTTT
>NA|TRBD1|TRBV29-1|TRBJ1-2
CSVRETGENYGYTF
TGCAGCGTACGCGAGACAGGGGAGAACTATGGCTACACCTTC
>NA|NA|TRBV20-1|TRBJ1-6
CSARAEGLYNSPLHF
TGCAGTGCTAGAGCGGAGGGTTTATATAATTCACCCCTCCACTTT
>NA|NA|TRBV28|TRBJ2-5
CASSLQGNRVTQYF
TGTGCCAGCAGTTTACAGGGGAACCGCGTGACCCAGTACTTC
>NA|NA|TRBV9|TRBJ2-2
CASSAYYGTGGPGELFF
TGTGCCAGCAGCGCCTATTATGGTACGGGGGGCCCCGGGGAGCTGTTTTTT
>NA|NA|TRBV6-1|TRBJ1-2
CASSEGTPNIYGYTF
TGTGCCAGCAGTGAAGGGACACCAAACATCTATGGCTACACCTTC
>NA|NA|TRBV20-1|TRBJ1-1
CSAPRGFMNTEAFF
TGCAGTGCTCCGAGGGGGTTCATGAACACTGAAGCTTTCTTT
>NA|NA|TRBV25-1|TRBJ1-1
CASSESAANTEAFF
TGTGCCAGCAGTGAAAGTGCTGCGAACACTGAAGCTTTCTTT
>once|TRBD2|TRBV20-1|TRBJ2-7
CSARGAGDDEQYF
TGCAGTGCTAGAGGTGCGGGAGACGACGAGCAGTACTTC
>few|NA|TRBV10-3|TRBJ1-1
CAISESPGGNTEAFF
TGTGCCATCAGTGAGTCCCCTGGGGGGAACACTGAAGCTTTCTTT
>few|NA|TRBV5-1|TRBJ2-1
CASSLGEGQYNEQFF
TGCGCCAGCAGCTTAGGCGAGGGCCAGTACAATGAGCAGTTCTTC
>NA|NA|TRBV4-2|TRBJ2-7
CASSQGRGSPYEQYF
TGTGCCAGCAGCCAAGGCAGGGGAAGTCCCTACGAGCAGTACTTC
>NA|TRBD2|TRBV11-1|TRBJ2-3
CASSARTRKDTQYF
TGTGCCAGCAGCGCCAGGACTAGAAAGGATACGCAGTATTTT
>NA|NA|TRBV27|TRBJ1-2
CASSLRGYNYGYTF
TGTGCCAGCAGTCTCAGGGGTTATAACTATGGCTACACCTTC
>once|NA|TRBV6-5|TRBJ2-7
CASSYSGGRYYEQYF
TGTGCCAGCAGCTACTCAGGTGGAAGGTACTACGAGCAGTACTTC